This T cell receptor beta chain was recovered during a study of CD8 T cells in Susac syndrome. Study results and limitations: As acknowledged by the study, its TCR sequencing and HLA analysis included a relatively small number of individuals.

The authors sequenced TCR beta from blood CD8+ and CD4+ T cells. TEMRA cells underwent FACS enrichment and CD8+ and CD4+ T cells underwent negative isolation. Reverse transcription used roughly 0.5 to 1 ug RNA and random hexamers. The CDR3 of TCR beta was amplified by immunoSEQ multiplex PCR across 54 Vbeta and 13 Jbeta. TCRdb processed the immunoSEQ multiplex PCR reads anew with MiXCR; each CDR3 protein has one entry. Among 180,000 or so distinct CDR3 sequences listed, just under 95% were seen once. From germline, CDR1 is DFQATT and CDR2 SNEGSKA (reference sequence). Trimming took 6 bases from V and 0 from J, leaving 16 bases between them. The CDR3 extends over 15 amino acids. This clonotype was counted a single time. Antigen specificity is unknown.

This clonotype originated in a human donor in good health. The chain combines TRBV20-1 with TRBJ2-3; tentatively, D is TRBD1 (5 bases). Material for sequencing was CD4+ T cells from PBMCs. For the CDR3, the DNA is TGCAGTGCCCCTCCCAGGGTAACTAGCACAGATACGCAGTATTTT. Translating gives CSAPPRVTSTDTQYF.